Included here is one T cell receptor beta chain sequence, with context. No cognate antigen has been identified for it. There are no base qualities to consult, and no much larger clone falls within one base. This sample was taken from a study of blood T cells in healthy people across ages (dated by TCRdb to the mid-2010s). About the full investigation: Template switching captured roughly one uniquely barcoded TCR beta cDNA molecule per two T cells in model experiments. The donors were split into four age groups: young (average 16 years), middle-aged (roughly 42), aged (more than 60) and long-lived (82). Two additional independent replicas of 1 million unique cDNA reads from the same blood draw were analyzed for two donors (one aged 18 to 30 and one aged 80 or older). The study measured age-related changes in TCR beta repertoire diversity using deep sequencing normalized with unique cDNA molecular identifiers. Donors of different ages were randomly distributed across sequencing lanes to avoid experimental bias. Broad study findings and their caveats: Compared with the aged group, the long-lived group had more naive CD4+ T cells, fewer expanded clones and increased TCR diversity, a pattern suggesting age selection. Donor CMV infection status was unknown, potentially confounding age-related changes in expanded clonotypes. Observed TCR beta diversity correlated strongly with the percentage of naive T cells measured by flow cytometry. Estimates of total diversity based on one million sequenced T cells were considered lower bounds and underestimates. Because profiling used bulk unsorted PBMCs, naive and antigen-experienced compartments could not be compared conclusively. As age increased, observed TCR beta diversity per million T cells dropped in a roughly linear way, and a significant reduction was already evident by age 40.

Systemically healthy Caucasian individuals from Russia, approximately 39 in total and aged roughly 6 to 100 years, were included as donors. Each donor gave 8 to 10 milliliters of peripheral blood, collected into EDTA-treated Vacutainer tubes. Ficoll-Paque density-gradient centrifugation was used to isolate PBMCs, with at least 7 million obtained per sample. Trizol reagent was used to extract total RNA from PBMCs, with at least 5.5 micrograms per sample. The percentages of naive CD45RAhigh/CD27high T cells were determined by flow cytometry on a PBMC aliquot from every donor. V sheds 4 bases and J sheds 5 bases, leaving 6 bases between their ends. Taken from the germline V gene, the CDR1 and CDR2 loops are SGHNT and YENEEA. Spanning cysteine to phenylalanine, the CDR3 consists of 12 amino acids. Of all the DNA, just the CDR3 is kept, 36 bases in frame from base 1. Libraries were constructed by 5' RACE. Sequencing used an Illumina HiSeq 2500. A second PCR of roughly 7 to 11 cycles was performed with a sample-barcoded 5' primer and a J-beta primer mix. A template-switch 5' adaptor carrying 12 random nucleotides introduced a unique molecular identifier onto each TCR beta cDNA molecule. Each sample yielded at least 3 million CDR3-containing paired-end reads. All of the RNA was converted into first-strand cDNA using the Mint cDNA synthesis kit, with a TRBC-specific oligonucleotide serving as the primer. All cDNA was treated with uracil-DNA glycosylase and then went through a first 18-cycle PCR with the universal primers M1SS and BC2_uni_R. The authors processed their data as follows. For normalization, 1 million high-quality reads were randomly selected from each sample, with every read carrying a distinct molecular identifier. Instead of being binned into consensus sequences, reads that shared molecular identifiers were thrown out. MiTCR, with a Q25 quality threshold and the strictest error-elimination algorithm, was used for CDR3 identification, clonotype clustering and error correction. Lower-bound total TCR beta diversity was estimated with a nonparametric unseen species model using Euler transformation. The public reads were quality trimmed at Q25 with fastp and then assembled into clones with MiXCR by TCRdb, keeping productive beta chains. Every distinct CDR3 protein forms one entry, paired with its most common genes and DNA. TCRdb assigned the V and J calls; the authors' analysis was not used. In all, the sample holds hundreds of thousands of distinct CDR3 sequences, and about half of those were seen once. The leading ten clones occupy roughly a third of the sample.

The source is a woman in her sixties or seventies in good health. The sample consisted of blood. Recombination linked TRBV11-3 to TRBJ2-1; tentative D gene TRBD1, with 5 bases matching. The nucleotide sequence is given as TGTGCCAGCAGCTCGACAGACAATGAGCAGTTCTTC. Its coded protein is CASSSTDNEQFF.